This TCR beta chain was documented in a study of CXCR3-negative and CXCR3-positive naive CD8 T cells (dated by TCRdb to the late 2010s). Study-level background: Some 150 million TRB reads were obtained in total, roughly 1.5 +/- 0.3 million reads per library. Diversity and physicochemical repertoire analyses covered roughly eleven donors pooled from two independent experiments. The TRBV-TRBJ cluster analysis covered naive subsets from five or six donors and memory cells from 3 donors. The full study reports these points: Similar TRBV-TRBJ usage was shown by naive CXCR3-negative and CXCR3-positive cells from the same donor, whereas distinct patterns were shown by memory cells. Because surface CD5, which is linked to self-reactivity in mice, was comparable between the naive subsets, TCR interaction strength was also inferred from the physicochemical properties of TRB CDR3s. TRB CDR3s from CXCR3-positive naive cells showed higher hydrophobicity (lower Kidera factor 4), lower energy, and higher strength and volume indices than CXCR3-negative naive cells. Freshly isolated PBMCs were used for most assays because CXCR3 expression went down partially after cryopreservation. Comparably high repertoire diversity was found in both naive subsets, whereas much lower repertoire diversity was found in memory CD8+ T cells.

In regard to this clonotype: The clone's antigen remains unknown.

The sequencer listed for this sample is NextSeq 550. The Human TCR Profiling Kit (MiLaboratory) was used to prepare UMI-labeled 5' RACE TRB cDNA libraries. The full amount of extracted RNA was used for cDNA synthesis, and the full amount of resulting cDNA was used for PCR amplification. The libraries were made side by side, with each library going through the same number of PCR cycles. Per the source publication's procedure: With a requirement of at least two reads per UMI, MIGEC and MiXCR extracted about 57,000 +/- 9,900 unique UMI-labeled TRB cDNA molecules per library. On average, 40,000 +/- 10,000 functional in-frame TRB CDR3 nucleotide clonotypes lacking stop codons were found per library. Diversity metrics, including normalized Shannon-Wiener and Chao1, were computed in VDJtools after downsampling to 5000 UMI-labeled TRB molecules per sample. VDJtools was used to calculate clonotype-size-weighted physicochemical properties of the central five CDR3 residues, namely interaction energy, strength, volume and Kidera factor 4. Each entry corresponds to one CDR3 protein sequence from reads that TCRdb reprocessed, and DNA is not given. The authors' filters were not applied to this entry. This sample's listing comprises under 150,000 distinct CDR3 sequences. The top ten clonotypes cover about 0.28% of the sample.

Each CD8+ T cell subset was flow-sorted in triplicate, and 300,000 or so cells per subset were placed directly into RLT lysis buffer. To exclude memory contaminants, naive CD8+ T cells were stringently defined as CD45RO-CCR7+CD27+CD95-. Peripheral blood mononuclear cells were isolated from buffy coats using standard density gradient centrifugation. A FACSAria III was used to flow-sort naive CD8+ T cells into CXCR3-negative and CXCR3-positive populations. An RNeasy Mini Kit was used to extract total RNA from the sorted cells. CDR1 and CDR2, looked up from the germline V gene, are MNHEY and SVGEGT. Counted from cysteine to phenylalanine, this CDR3 has 13 amino acids. The nucleotide record is missing.

Here the chain combines TRBV6-2 or TRBV6-3 and TRBJ2-2. The sample comprised naive CXCR3+ CD8+ T cells from blood. Sample cell subset or site, as interpreted from the label and publication: CD45RO-CCR7+CD27+CD95- naive CD8+ T cells expressing CXCR3 (TNR3+). This TCR was sampled from a human donor in good health. Some clones in this sample may be carry-over from other donors' samples. The CDR3 amino acid sequence is: CASSYMGTGELFF.